Listed below are T cell receptor beta chains from one sample, sequenced in a study of identical twins. TCRdb analysed the 5' RACE reads with MiXCR anew, one entry per CDR3 protein. This table has about 100,000 distinct CDR3 sequences, 5.5% to 7% appearing once. What was sequenced was memory T cells sorted from blood. Source of these receptors: a woman between 45 and 60 years old in good health. The CDR3 runs from the conserved cysteine through the conserved F or W. Each record gives: D gene, J gene, V gene, clone size, CDR3 protein, CDR3 DNA. The D gene is left open where the match is weak. The listing skips clone size in some rows; elsewhere it reads once, few, many or a size class.

>-|TRBJ1-4|TRBV13|many
CASSPGTENEKLFF
TGTGCCAGCAGCCCCGGGACGGAGAATGAAAAACTGTTTTTT
>TRBD2|TRBJ2-1|TRBV14|-
CASSQRTSGNNEQFF
TGTGCCAGCAGCCAAAGGACTAGCGGGAACAATGAGCAGTTCTTC
>-|TRBJ2-5|TRBV20-1|few
CSAAGTAPQETQYF
TGCAGTGCTGCCGGGACGGCCCCCCAAGAGACCCAGTACTTC
>-|TRBJ2-7|TRBV6-6|many
CASTPGGSHEQYF
TGTGCCAGCACCCCAGGTGGTTCCCACGAGCAGTACTTC
>-|TRBJ1-4|TRBV4-2|few
CASSQAGSGAASEKLFF
TGTGCCAGCAGCCAAGCCGGATCAGGGGCGGCCTCTGAAAAACTGTTTTTT
>TRBD2|TRBJ2-3|TRBV15|many
CATSRDPGRRSDTQYF
TGTGCCACCAGCAGAGACCCCGGGAGGAGGTCCGATACGCAGTATTTT
>-|TRBJ1-5|TRBV20-1|-
CSARDPSDPGTFSNQPHHF
TGCAGTGCTAGAGATCCCTCCGATCCCGGGACCTTTAGCAATCAGCCCCACCATTTT
>-|TRBJ1-2|TRBV5-5|many
CASSPGRARLLPYGYTF
TGTGCCAGCAGCCCCGGCCGGGCCAGGTTGCTCCCGTATGGCTACACCTTC
>-|TRBJ1-5|TRBV30|many
CAASTGSNQPQHF
TGTGCCGCATCGACAGGAAGCAATCAGCCCCAGCATTTT
>-|TRBJ1-5|TRBV20-1|many
CSASSPPGISNQPQHF
TGCAGTGCTAGCAGCCCCCCAGGGATAAGCAATCAGCCCCAGCATTTT
>TRBD2|TRBJ2-1|TRBV27|many
CASSSPRTSGSFEQFF
TGTGCCAGCAGTTCCCCTCGGACTAGCGGGAGCTTTGAGCAGTTCTTC
>TRBD1|TRBJ2-3|TRBV6-5|few
CASSYGEGALDTQYF
TGTGCCAGCAGTTATGGTGAGGGGGCGCTTGATACGCAGTATTTT
>TRBD2|TRBJ2-4|TRBV9|many
CASSPGRGEHKNIQYF
TGTGCCAGCAGCCCCGGACGGGGGGAACACAAAAACATTCAGTACTTC
>-|TRBJ1-2|TRBV25-1|-
CASSAQTYGYTF
TGTGCCAGCAGTGCACAGACCTATGGCTACACCTTC